Listed below are T cell receptor beta chains from one sample, sequenced in a study of CD8 T cells in Susac syndrome. From the immunoSEQ multiplex PCR reads, TCRdb called clonotypes with MiXCR, one entry per CDR3 protein. The sample has tens of thousands of distinct CDR3 sequences, 85% to 95% seen once. The sample was CD8+ T cells from PBMCs. The receptor set was obtained from a human donor with Susac syndrome. The CDR3 runs from the conserved cysteine through the conserved F or W. The D gene is left open where the match is weak. Size values are once, few and many counts, or a class for expanded clones, and some rows have none.

14,TRBV7-9,.,TRBJ1-4,.,CASSPGSTNEKLFF,TGTGCCAGCAGTCCAGGGTCCACTAATGAAAAACTGTTTTTT
12,TRBV20-1,.,TRBJ1-2,.,CSARDLGDGYTF,TGCAGTGCTAGAGATCTCGGCGATGGCTACACCTTC
13,TRBV20-1,.,TRBJ1-1,.,CSARDLSGIEAFF,TGCAGTGCTAGAGATTTGTCAGGAATTGAAGCTTTCTTT
13,TRBV29-1,few,TRBJ1-1,.,CSVEEQVNTEAFF,TGCAGCGTTGAAGAACAGGTGAACACTGAAGCTTTCTTT
13,TRBV10-3,once,TRBJ1-2,.,CAISEPSWASYTF,TGTGCCATCAGTGAGCCGTCGTGGGCCTCCTACACCTTC
16,TRBV5-4,.,TRBJ2-7,TRBD2,CASSLGLAGPNVEQYF,TGTGCCAGCAGCTTGGGACTAGCGGGGCCGAACGTGGAGCAGTACTTC
14,TRBV20-1,.,TRBJ2-7,TRBD1,CSAPWTGPTYEQYF,TGCAGTGCCCCCTGGACAGGTCCTACCTACGAGCAGTACTTC
12,TRBV19,.,TRBJ2-1,.,CASSKQGDEQFF,TGTGCCAGTAGTAAGCAGGGCGATGAGCAGTTCTTC
14,TRBV7-9,.,TRBJ1-2,.,CARKGESANYGYTF,TGTGCCAGGAAGGGGGAGTCTGCTAACTATGGCTACACCTTC
14,TRBV5-6,.,TRBJ2-5,.,CASSTESPQETQYF,TGTGCCAGCAGCACGGAGAGTCCCCAAGAGACCCAGTACTTC
18,TRBV15,.,TRBJ2-1,.,CATSRPTGRGSLNNEQFF,TGTGCCACCAGCAGACCAACAGGAAGGGGGTCCCTAAACAATGAGCAGTTCTTC
15,TRBV28,.,TRBJ1-5,TRBD1,CASSVITGDGQPQHF,TGTGCCAGCAGTGTCATAACAGGGGATGGTCAGCCCCAGCATTTT
8,TRBV25-1,.,TRBJ1-1,.,CADGEAFF,TGTGCCGATGGGGAAGCTTTCTTT
14,TRBV9,.,TRBJ1-1,.,CASSVEVRGTEAFF,TGTGCCAGCAGCGTAGAGGTAAGGGGTACTGAAGCTTTCTTT
13,TRBV20-1,.,TRBJ1-2,TRBD1,CSANRQGAGGYTF,TGCAGTGCTAACCGGCAGGGGGCGGGCGGCTACACCTTC
14,TRBV29-1,.,TRBJ1-1,.,CSAGSHPGDTEAFF,TGCAGCGCTGGCAGCCACCCGGGAGACACTGAAGCTTTCTTT
15,TRBV9,.,TRBJ2-7,.,CASSVGSGYAGEQYF,TGTGCCAGCAGCGTAGGTTCCGGGTACGCCGGGGAGCAGTACTTC
16,TRBV25-1,.,TRBJ2-3,TRBD2,CASSGLWAGGTDTQYF,TGTGCCAGCAGTGGCCTCTGGGCGGGGGGGACAGATACGCAGTATTTT
16,TRBV19,once,TRBJ1-1,.,CASSIKEGNMNTEAFF,TGTGCCAGTAGTATAAAGGAGGGGAACATGAACACTGAAGCTTTCTTT
13,TRBV15,.,TRBJ1-5,.,CATSRRGQEPQHF,TGTGCCACCAGCAGACGGGGGCAGGAGCCCCAGCATTTT
13,TRBV27,.,TRBJ2-5,TRBD1,CASSSGTGLFFHF,TGTGCCAGCAGTTCCGGGACAGGGCTCTTCTTCCACTTC
15,TRBV10-3,.,TRBJ2-7,TRBD2,CATLAAGTTSYEQYF,TGTGCCACCCTCGCAGCCGGGACTACCTCCTACGAGCAGTACTTC
12,TRBV30,.,TRBJ2-1,.,CAWSPGAGEQFF,TGTGCCTGGAGTCCGGGAGCGGGTGAGCAGTTCTTC
15,TRBV24-1,.,TRBJ2-5,.,CATSDSGTGLETQYF,TGTGCCACCAGTGACTCCGGGACCGGTTTAGAGACCCAGTACTTC
13,TRBV27,.,TRBJ1-5,.,CASSLSRDQPQHF,TGTGCCAGCAGTTTATCCAGGGATCAGCCCCAGCATTTT
15,TRBV7-9,few,TRBJ2-3,.,CASSFAGSSTDTQYF,TGTGCCAGCAGCTTCGCGGGGAGTAGCACAGATACGCAGTATTTT
14,TRBV2,.,TRBJ1-5,.,CASSTDSSNQPQHF,TGTGCCAGCAGTACCGACAGTAGCAATCAGCCCCAGCATTTT
16,TRBV4-3,.,TRBJ2-1,.,CASSQGRGDRYNEQFF,TGCGCCAGCAGCCAAGGAAGGGGGGACCGTTACAATGAGCAGTTCTTC
13,TRBV30,.,TRBJ1-1,.,CAWRKGLDTEAFF,TGTGCCTGGAGAAAAGGGTTGGACACTGAAGCTTTCTTT
14,TRBV20-1,.,TRBJ1-1,TRBD1,CSAPRQGAAYGAFF,TGCAGTGCTCCTCGACAGGGGGCCGCCTACGGAGCTTTCTTT
15,TRBV1,.,TRBJ2-6,.,CTSSFAQSRANVLTF,TGCACCAGCAGCTTTGCACAAAGTCGGGCCAACGTCCTGACTTTC